This T cell receptor beta chain is drawn from a study of T-cell memory formation after mild COVID-19. The CDR3 length is 15 residues. The junction had 3 bases not matched to a gene; V was cut back by 4 bases and J by 1 base. Germline CDR1 reads SGHRS; CDR2 reads YFSETQ. This clonotype came up many times. MiXCR was run by TCRdb on the 5' RACE reads, yielding one entry per CDR3 protein. The sample lists about 260,000 distinct CDR3 sequences; under 20% were seen once. The V gene is TRBV5-1, the J gene TRBJ2-2; 8 bases match TRBD2. The sequence was collected from a man aged 18-30 years who had mild COVID-19 (a few samples of this study predate the infection). Cell type and time point are not known. The sequenced sample consisted of PBMCs or a T cell subset sorted from them (not recorded which). The CDR3 protein is CASSRSGVNTGELFF. CDR3 DNA: TGCGCCAGCAGCCGTAGCGGGGTGAACACCGGGGAGCTGTTTTTT.